This T cell receptor beta chain stems from a study of T cells expressing NK-cell markers. TCRdb re-called the 5' RACE reads; every CDR3 protein appears as one record, without DNA. The sample's table shows 130,000 to 150,000 distinct CDR3 sequences. Germline lookup yields CDR1 SGHVS and CDR2 FQNEAQ. This CDR3 comprises 14 residues. Material for sequencing was blood T cells: a sorted CD56 or NKG2C T cell subset, CD4+ or CD8+ T cells, or bulk PBMC T cells (not recorded which). The J gene is TRBJ1-5, the V gene TRBV7-8; TCRdb's D call, TRBD1, is unchecked because there is no DNA. This receptor was obtained from a man younger than 35 in good health. The CDR3 loop reads CASSQGQGAQPQHF.